This T cell receptor (beta chain) was profiled in a study of T-cell memory formation after mild COVID-19. Overall study findings and caveats: Clones contracting across day 15 to 85 had a balanced CD4/CD8 profile; later expanding clones leaned CD4+.

TCRdb re-derived calls from the 5' RACE reads in MiXCR, one entry per CDR3 protein. Among around 150,000 distinct CDR3 sequences listed, approximately 15% were seen once. Points on this clonotype: Its antigen is still unknown.

The CDR3 has 13 residues. Trimming removed 5 bases from V and 6 bases from J; junction bases left unmatched: 3. Germline CDR1 reads KGHSH; CDR2 reads LQKENI. The TCR sequence derives from an adult woman who had mild COVID-19 (a few samples of this study predate the infection). Cell type and time point are not known. Sequencing was carried out using PBMCs or a T cell subset sorted from them (not recorded which). The chain recombines TRBV18 with TRBJ2-1; TRBD1 matches at 8 bases. The chain's CDR3 is CASSNTGGNEQFF. The CDR3 nucleotides are TGTGCCAGCTCAAATACAGGGGGCAATGAGCAGTTCTTC. Full variable domain (outside the CDR3, taken from reference TRBV18 and TRBJ2-1): NAGVMQNPRHLVRRRGQEARLRCSPMKGHSHVYWYRQLPEEGLKFMVYLQKENIIDESGMPKERFSAEFPKEGPSILRIQQVVRGDSAAYFCASSNTGGNEQFFGPGTRLTVL.